Each of the 5 T cell receptor beta chains below was sequenced from the same sample in a study of shared clonotypes between healthy human individuals. Assay: immunoSEQ multiplex PCR; the TCRdb copy retains only in-frame clones and omits some. The sample records some 2.1 million clones, around 95% being singletons. CD45RO-negative cells were positively selected for CCR7, leaving out terminally differentiated effector memory CD45RA+ cells. The specimen was naive CD8+ T cells from PBMCs. The source is a man aged 18 to 35 in good health. Some clones in this sample may be carry-over from other donors' samples.

This clone was counted a single time. The chain carries TRBV7-3 and TRBJ2-7, with unresolved D. Trimming cost V 5 bases and J 4 bases, with 12 bases left between them. Germline-derived CDR1 and CDR2 are SGHTA and FQGTGA. The CDR3 totals 13 residues. CDR3 protein: CASSPNYGYEQYF. DNA for the CDR3: TGTGCCAGCAGCCCGAATTACGGGTACGAGCAGTACTTC.

The chain employs TRBV5-1 and TRBJ1-1, with 9 bases identical to TRBD1. V shed 4 bases, J shed 3 bases, and the junction held 7 bases outside the gene matches. CDR1 and CDR2 (germline): SGHRS, YFSETQ. The CDR3 extends over 15 amino acids. The CDR3 reads CASSPLTGGHTEAFF. The CDR3 nucleotides are TGCGCCAGCAGCCCCCTGACAGGGGGGCACACTGAAGCTTTCTTT.

This chain uses TRBV4-3 with TRBJ1-5; TRBD1 matches 7 bases. Germline V gives CDR1 LGHNA, CDR2 YSLEER. CDR3 length: 15 amino acids. V was clipped by 0 bases and J by 5 bases; unmatched bases: 4. CDR3 amino acids: CASSQDLGGHQPQHF. In nucleotides, the CDR3 is TGCGCCAGCAGCCAAGATTTAGGGGGCCATCAGCCCCAGCATTTT.

This clone was counted between two and nine times. The rearrangement uses TRBV10-3 and TRBJ1-5; D remains unclear. With 0 bases removed from V and 2 bases from J, the gap between germline ends came to 11 bases. The CDR3 runs 16 residues. Germline V gives CDR1 ENHRY, CDR2 SYGVKD. CDR3 protein: CAISESRAGGNQPQHF. The CDR3 coding sequence is TGTGCCATCAGTGAGTCTAGGGCGGGAGGCAATCAGCCCCAGCATTTT.

The chain has TRBV5-5 and TRBJ2-7; 7 bases map to TRBD1. The CDR3 loop spans 13 amino acids. Trimming cost V 4 bases and J 5 bases; bases outside gene matches: 6. The germline gives CDR1 SGHKS, CDR2 YYEKEE (reference sequence). CDR3: CASSRGQLDEQYF. CDR3 in DNA: TGTGCCAGCAGCCGGGGACAGTTAGACGAGCAGTACTTC.